This T cell receptor beta chain was observed in a study of T cell responses to AZD1222 COVID-19 vaccine. Points from the study as a whole: Spike regions recognized by vaccine-associated CD4 TCRs spanned the protein, led by 160-218 and 743-854. Nearly half of the spike-specific TCRs reportedly recognize variant regions that carry no mutations. Repertoire sampling was restricted to post-peak T cell response timepoints. It should be noted that donors were predominantly white British and more often female, and clonal diversity was possibly underestimated.

Germline CDR1 is SGHTA and CDR2 is FQGTGA. The junction had 5 bases not matched to a gene; V was cut back by 0 bases and J by 6 bases. CDR3 length: 15 residues. Produced via immunoSEQ multiplex PCR; TCRdb's table is partial and in-frame only. The data contain about 56,000 clones, around 88% of them singletons. Concerning this clone itself: The antigen is unknown.

The TCR originated in an adult in good health. The chain couples TRBV7-3 to TRBJ2-1, with TRBD1 matching 7 bases. Sequencing used peripheral blood, obtained on day 0 of AZD1222 vaccination. Here the CDR3 reads CASSLTQTGSNEQFF. As DNA, the CDR3 is TGTGCCAGCAGCTTAACCCAGACAGGGAGCAATGAGCAGTTCTTC.